This T cell receptor (beta chain) appears in the sequencing data of a study of T cell repertoires in cytomegalovirus infection. The wider study: Alongside well-studied HLA-B-restricted CMV epitopes, recently identified HLA-C-restricted CMV epitopes were also used. Public TCR beta signatures marked donors with CMV infection and the matching HLA.

Study-level findings and limits: Totalled public TCR beta family frequency picked out people who carried CMV plus the relevant HLA. The ex vivo response was dominated by HLA-C-restricted CMV-specific TCR beta clonotypes.

Via MiXCR, TCRdb re-called the reads, giving one row per CDR3 protein. The sample lists 650,000 to 900,000 distinct CDR3 sequences; about 28% were seen once. Germline values: CDR1 LNHDA, CDR2 SQIVND (reference sequence). Trimming took 4 bases from V and 4 from J; bases not matched to a gene: 9. CDR3 size: 17 residues. Worth noting for this clonotype: The antigen is not known.

The gene calls are TRBV19 and TRBJ2-2; 10 bases agree with TRBD1. The origin of this receptor is a human donor in good health (CMV status not recorded). Some clones in this sample may be carry-over from other donors' samples. Sequences were derived from cultured CD8+ T cells from PBMCs, sampled from culture after CMV antigen stimulation. The CDR3, as DNA: TGTGCCAGTAGTACGGCCTACGGGACAGGGGTCACCGGGGAGCTGTTTTTT. This sequence encodes CASSTAYGTGVTGELFF.